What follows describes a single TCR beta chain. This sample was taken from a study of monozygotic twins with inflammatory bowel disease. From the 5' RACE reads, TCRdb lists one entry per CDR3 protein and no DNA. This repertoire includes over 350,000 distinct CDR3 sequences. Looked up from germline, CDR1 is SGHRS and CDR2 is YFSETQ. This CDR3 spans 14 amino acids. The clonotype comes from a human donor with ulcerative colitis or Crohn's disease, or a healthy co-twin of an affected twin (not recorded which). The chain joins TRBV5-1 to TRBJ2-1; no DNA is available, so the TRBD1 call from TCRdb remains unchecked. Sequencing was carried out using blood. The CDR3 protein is CASSLGGVENEQFF.